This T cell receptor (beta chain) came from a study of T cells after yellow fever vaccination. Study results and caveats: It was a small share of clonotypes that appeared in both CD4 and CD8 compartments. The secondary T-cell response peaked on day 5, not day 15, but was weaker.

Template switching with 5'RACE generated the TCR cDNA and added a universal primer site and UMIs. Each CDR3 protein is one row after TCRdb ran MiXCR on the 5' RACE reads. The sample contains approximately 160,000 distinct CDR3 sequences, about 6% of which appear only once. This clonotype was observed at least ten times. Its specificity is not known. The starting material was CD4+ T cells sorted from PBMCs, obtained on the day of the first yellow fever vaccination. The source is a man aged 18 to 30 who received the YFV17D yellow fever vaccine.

CDR3 loop: CAISGQGEKTQYF. CDR3 coding DNA: TGTGCCATCAGTGGACAGGGTGAGAAGACCCAGTACTTC. The V call is TRBV10-3, the J call TRBJ2-5; 7 bases are shared with TRBD1. Looked up from germline, CDR1 is ENHRY and CDR2 is SYGVKD. Trimming at V came to 4 bases and at J to 6 bases, leaving 5 bases not matched to a gene. The CDR3 sequence is 13 residues long.